The text below deals with one TCR beta chain. The antigen it binds to is not known. No clone much larger than this one lies a single base away; base qualities are absent. This sample stems from a study of T cell changes during pregnancy in multiple sclerosis (dated by TCRdb to the late 2010s). For the wider study: The study looked at changes in the T cell repertoire across pregnancy in women with multiple sclerosis.

Trimming accounts for 4 bases at V and 4 bases at J, while the number of junction bases matched to no gene is 10. The CDR3, cysteine through phenylalanine, is 16 amino acids long. Left in the record is the CDR3 DNA by itself, 48 bases read in frame from the first base. Via the germline V gene, CDR1 is KGHSH and CDR2 LQKENI. The library was generated by the immunoSEQ multiplex PCR assay. TCRdb mirrors the immuneACCESS table, restricted to in-frame sequences. Some clones are absent from its copies; in checked studies, under half trace to an unresolved V gene, and the reason for the others is unknown. The sample data list tens of thousands of clones, and 90% of these were observed just once. The ten top clones hold around 0.7% of the sample.

The sequence links TRBV18 to TRBJ1-3; TRBD1 matches 7 bases in the middle. The sample in question was CD4+ T cells from peripheral blood mononuclear cells, obtained before pregnancy. This TCR came from a female donor with multiple sclerosis, enrolled in a pregnancy study. The CDR3 reads CASSQIPGTEGNTIYF. The sequenced DNA is TGTGCCAGCTCACAAATTCCCGGGACAGAAGGAAACACCATATATTTT.